The rows below give T cell receptor beta chains drawn from one sample of a study of neoadjuvant nivolumab and ipilimumab in lung cancer. Sequenced by immunoSEQ multiplex PCR; TCRdb stores in-frame clones only, minus some. The sample shows 7,500 to 10,000 clones, 75% to 85% of them seen only once. Sequenced here: adjacent normal lung tissue, sampled after neoadjuvant nivolumab, alone or with ipilimumab, at or shortly before surgery. The receptors stem from an adult with non-small cell lung cancer. Each CDR3 is given with its conserved first and last residue. Each record gives: clone size, D gene, J gene, CDR3 length, V gene, CDR3 protein, CDR3 DNA. The D gene is left open where the match is weak. The size field is filled for only some rows; it gives once, few, many or a size class.

- | TRBD1 | TRBJ2-7 | 16 | TRBV28 | CASSSTRQGYAYEQYF | TGTGCCAGCAGTTCGACTCGACAGGGGTACGCCTACGAGCAGTACTTC
few | - | TRBJ2-7 | 12 | TRBV25-1 | CASSESENEQYF | TGTGCCAGCAGTGAATCAGAGAACGAGCAGTACTTC
- | TRBD2 | TRBJ2-3 | 14 | TRBV29-1 | CSFGLAGNTDTQYF | TGCAGCTTTGGACTAGCGGGGAACACAGATACGCAGTATTTT
- | - | TRBJ2-7 | 12 | TRBV30 | CAWSGPSYEQYF | TGTGCCTGGAGTGGACCTTCTTACGAGCAGTACTTC
- | TRBD2 | TRBJ2-5 | 14 | TRBV27 | CASSTLAGQETQYF | TGTGCCAGCAGTACACTAGCGGGGCAAGAGACCCAGTACTTC
- | - | TRBJ2-7 | 16 | TRBV5-1 | CASSLVPGRVAYEQYF | TGCGCCAGCAGCTTGGTCCCCGGTAGGGTAGCCTACGAGCAGTACTTC
once | - | TRBJ2-5 | 13 | TRBV6-6 | CASSNREVGAQYF | TGTGCCAGCAGTAACAGGGAGGTGGGGGCCCAGTACTTC
- | - | TRBJ2-6 | 16 | TRBV7-8 | CASSSREYSGANVLTF | TGTGCCAGCAGCTCCCGAGAGTACTCTGGGGCCAACGTCCTGACTTTC
- | TRBD1 | TRBJ2-2 | 16 | TRBV11-2 | CASSLWTGVRAGELFF | TGTGCCAGCAGCTTATGGACAGGGGTTCGCGCCGGGGAGCTGTTTTTT
- | - | TRBJ1-5 | 14 | TRBV5-3 | CARSSSGSNQPQHF | TGTGCCAGAAGCTCCTCGGGGAGCAATCAGCCCCAGCATTTT
- | - | TRBJ2-1 | 14 | TRBV27 | CASRGGSSYNEQFF | TGTGCCAGCAGAGGGGGGAGCTCCTACAATGAGCAGTTCTTC
- | - | TRBJ2-7 | 14 | TRBV11-3 | CASSLSWGSDEQYF | TGTGCCAGCAGCTTATCGTGGGGTTCCGACGAGCAGTACTTC
once | - | TRBJ1-4 | 16 | TRBV18 | CASSPRQPATNEKLFF | TGTGCCAGCTCACCCCGACAGCCAGCAACTAATGAAAAACTGTTTTTT
- | - | TRBJ2-2 | 14 | TRBV19 | CASYPGQNTGELFF | TGTGCCAGTTATCCGGGACAGAACACCGGGGAGCTGTTTTTT
- | TRBD1 | TRBJ1-3 | 14 | TRBV10-3 | CAISQQGQGNTIYF | TGTGCCATCAGCCAACAGGGGCAGGGAAACACCATATATTTT
- | - | TRBJ2-7 | 17 | TRBV7-9 | CASSLVRGQIMTYEQYF | TGTGCCAGCAGCTTAGTCCGGGGGCAGATCATGACCTACGAGCAGTACTTC
few | TRBD1 | TRBJ1-1 | 16 | TRBV4-3 | CASSHGRGQDHTEAFF | TGCGCCAGCAGCCACGGTAGGGGACAGGACCACACTGAAGCTTTCTTT
few | TRBD2 | TRBJ2-2 | 16 | TRBV18 | CASSPASGRVTGELFF | TGTGCCAGCTCACCCGCTAGCGGGCGTGTCACCGGGGAGCTGTTTTTT
- | - | TRBJ1-6 | 13 | TRBV30 | CAWNAHYNSPLHF | TGTGCCTGGAATGCCCATTACAATTCACCCCTCCACTTT
- | - | TRBJ1-2 | 14 | TRBV27 | CASGPPDGNYGYTF | TGTGCCAGCGGGCCCCCGGACGGCAACTATGGCTACACCTTC
- | TRBD1 | TRBJ2-2 | 16 | TRBV2 | CASTHRDRGNTGELFF | TGTGCCAGCACCCACCGGGACAGGGGGAACACCGGGGAGCTGTTTTTT
once | TRBD1 | TRBJ1-6 | 15 | TRBV5-6 | CASSLAGTGISPLHF | TGTGCCAGCAGCTTGGCCGGGACAGGGATTTCACCCCTCCACTTT
- | TRBD1 | TRBJ2-7 | 14 | TRBV29-1 | CSVVGTGSSYEQYF | TGCAGCGTTGTGGGGACAGGGAGCTCCTACGAGCAGTACTTC
- | - | TRBJ2-7 | 14 | TRBV14 | CASSLQGVHYEQYF | TGTGCCAGCAGCCTTCAGGGCGTCCATTACGAGCAGTACTTC
- | - | TRBJ2-2 | 13 | TRBV11-3 | CASSLGLDGELFF | TGTGCCAGCAGCCTTGGGTTAGACGGGGAGCTGTTTTTT
- | - | TRBJ2-2 | 12 | TRBV7-9 | CASSWFTGELFF | TGTGCCAGCAGCTGGTTCACCGGGGAGCTGTTTTTT
few | - | TRBJ2-2 | 14 | TRBV30 | CAWARLANTGELFF | TGTGCCTGGGCGAGGCTAGCAAACACCGGGGAGCTGTTTTTT
- | - | TRBJ1-2 | 14 | TRBV5-1 | CASSLVHRDHGYTF | TGCGCCAGCAGCTTGGTACACAGGGATCACGGCTACACCTTC
- | - | TRBJ1-6 | 14 | TRBV5-5 | CASSSGGGNSPLHF | TGTGCCAGCAGTTCAGGCGGGGGTAACTCACCCCTCCACTTT
- | - | TRBJ1-3 | 15 | TRBV30 | CAWSRDSGSGNTIYF | TGTGCCTGGAGCCGGGACTCTGGCTCTGGAAACACCATATATTTT
- | - | TRBJ1-6 | 15 | TRBV30 | CAWSAEWQGTSPLHF | TGTGCCTGGAGTGCTGAATGGCAGGGGACGTCACCCCTCCACTTT
- | TRBD1 | TRBJ1-5 | 14 | TRBV2 | CASSDDRGDQPQHF | TGTGCCAGCAGTGACGACAGGGGGGATCAGCCCCAGCATTTT
- | - | TRBJ2-7 | 11 | TRBV2 | CASSHRDEQYF | TGTGCCAGCAGCCACAGGGACGAGCAGTACTTC
- | - | TRBJ2-7 | 14 | TRBV9 | CASSESGQFDEQYF | TGTGCCAGCAGCGAAAGTGGACAGTTCGACGAGCAGTACTTC
- | TRBD2 | TRBJ2-1 | 16 | TRBV5-4 | CASSSSGLSSYNEQFF | TGTGCCAGCAGCTCTAGCGGGTTAAGCTCCTACAATGAGCAGTTCTTC
- | TRBD1 | TRBJ1-3 | 15 | TRBV18 | CASSPPGTGGNTIYF | TGTGCCAGCTCACCACCCGGGACAGGCGGAAACACCATATATTTT
- | TRBD1 | TRBJ1-6 | 17 | TRBV15 | CATSSEQGASRNSPLHF | TGTGCCACCAGCAGTGAACAGGGGGCGTCGAGAAATTCACCCCTCCACTTT
once | - | TRBJ2-7 | 12 | TRBV10-3 | CAISLNSYEQYF | TGTGCCATCAGCCTAAACTCCTACGAGCAGTACTTC
- | TRBD1 | TRBJ1-4 | 14 | TRBV11-2 | CASSSMGTEEKLFF | TGTGCCAGCAGCTCCATGGGGACAGAGGAAAAACTGTTTTTT
- | - | TRBJ2-7 | 18 | TRBV28 | CASKGAGTPASYSYEQYF | TGTGCCAGTAAGGGCGCAGGGACACCAGCTTCCTATTCCTACGAGCAGTACTTC
- | - | TRBJ1-4 | 14 | TRBV30 | CAWGTDATNEKLFF | TGTGCCTGGGGTACCGACGCAACTAATGAAAAACTGTTTTTT
- | TRBD1 | TRBJ1-6 | 16 | TRBV4-1 | CASSQDGDRVRSPLHF | TGCGCCAGCAGCCAAGATGGGGACAGGGTACGGTCACCCCTCCACTTT
once | TRBD1 | TRBJ2-1 | 18 | TRBV5-5 | CASSLGTGGLGYYNEQFF | TGTGCCAGCAGCTTGGGGACAGGGGGGCTGGGCTACTACAATGAGCAGTTCTTC
- | TRBD2 | TRBJ2-7 | 13 | TRBV7-2 | CASGLAGSHEQYF | TGTGCCAGCGGACTAGCGGGGAGTCACGAGCAGTACTTC
- | - | TRBJ2-7 | 13 | TRBV7-3 | CASRQPPSYEQYF | TGTGCCAGCAGGCAGCCCCCCTCCTACGAGCAGTACTTC
- | - | TRBJ1-5 | 15 | TRBV10-2 | CASTDKPNSNQPQHF | TGCGCCAGCACTGACAAACCGAATAGCAATCAGCCCCAGCATTTT
few | - | TRBJ1-1 | 13 | TRBV7-3 | CASRGWTNTEAFF | TGTGCTTCCAGAGGGTGGACCAACACTGAAGCTTTCTTT
- | - | TRBJ2-1 | 14 | TRBV7-6 | CASSLSRGGNEQFF | TGTGCCAGCAGCTTAAGCAGGGGGGGAAATGAGCAGTTCTTC
- | - | TRBJ1-1 | 13 | TRBV19 | CASSEVRGTEAFF | TGTGCCAGTAGCGAGGTCAGGGGCACTGAAGCTTTCTTT
- | TRBD1 | TRBJ2-7 | 14 | TRBV15 | CATSILTGTSEQYF | TGTGCCACCAGCATCCTGACAGGGACGTCCGAGCAGTACTTC
- | - | TRBJ2-7 | 14 | TRBV27 | CASSPLKVTYEQYF | TGTGCCAGCAGTCCTTTGAAGGTTACCTACGAGCAGTACTTC
- | TRBD2 | TRBJ2-7 | 14 | TRBV5-1 | CASSQGLAAYEQYF | TGCGCCAGCAGCCAGGGACTAGCGGCCTACGAGCAGTACTTC
- | - | TRBJ2-7 | 13 | TRBV5-6 | CASSSGTSREQYF | TGTGCCAGCAGCTCCGGGACATCGCGCGAGCAGTACTTC
medium-sized | - | TRBJ2-7 | 13 | TRBV27 | CASLGTASYEQYF | TGTGCCAGCTTGGGGACCGCCAGTTACGAGCAGTACTTC
- | TRBD2 | TRBJ2-7 | 15 | TRBV10-1 | CASSDRTSVGYEQYF | TGCGCCAGCAGTGATCGGACTAGCGTGGGCTACGAGCAGTACTTC
few | - | TRBJ1-5 | 15 | TRBV5-6 | CASSLGGGRGQPQHF | TGTGCCAGCAGCTTGGGCGGGGGGCGCGGACAGCCCCAGCATTTT
few | TRBD1 | TRBJ2-7 | 17 | TRBV7-6 | CASTTLPSGTGEYEQYF | TGTGCCAGCACCACCCTTCCTTCCGGGACAGGGGAATACGAGCAGTACTTC
few | TRBD1 | TRBJ1-2 | 13 | TRBV29-1 | CSVSGTANYGYTF | TGCAGCGTTTCCGGGACAGCTAACTATGGCTACACCTTC
- | - | TRBJ1-3 | 17 | TRBV7-6 | CASSLNRRGSSGNTIYF | TGTGCCAGCAGCTTAAACCGAAGGGGGAGCTCTGGAAACACCATATATTTT
few | - | TRBJ2-3 | 12 | TRBV30 | CAWMLGTDTQYF | TGTGCCTGGATGCTGGGAACAGATACGCAGTATTTT